A single sample is the source of the 12 T cell receptor beta chains below, sequenced in a study of T cell changes during pregnancy in multiple sclerosis. Clones were read by immunoSEQ multiplex PCR, and TCRdb kept only the in-frame ones, dropping some. This sample carries 55,000 to 80,000 clones, around 94% of them seen once, and the ten largest clones take around 0.6%. The specimen comprised peripheral blood, sampled in the third trimester of pregnancy. All receptors come from a female donor with multiple sclerosis, enrolled in a pregnancy study.

The V call is TRBV5-6, the J call TRBJ1-2, with TRBD1 identical over 9 bases. Germline V lookup: CDR1 SGHDT, CDR2 YYEEEE. The CDR3 contains 16 residues. Trimming cost V 1 base and J 4 bases; bases outside gene matches: 8. CDR3 loop: CASSLPHRTGVYGYTF. CDR3 in DNA: TGTGCCAGCAGCTTGCCCCACCGGACAGGGGTCTATGGCTACACCTTC. Supplemented by reference TRBV5-6 and TRBJ1-2, the full variable domain reads DAGVTQSPTHLIKTRGQQVTLRCSPKSGHDTVSWYQQALGQGPQFIFQYYEEEERQRGNFPDRFSGHQFPNYSSELNVNALLLGDSALYLCASSLPHRTGVYGYTFGSGTRLTVV.

The chain carries TRBV4-3 and TRBJ2-1, with 9 bases aligning to TRBD1. Germline loops: CDR1 LGHNA, CDR2 YSLEER. The CDR3 runs 18 residues. J was trimmed by 8 bases and V by 3 bases; bases with no gene match: 17. The CDR3 DNA is TGCGCCAGCAGCCAGGAGCCGACCGGGACAGGGCGATTGGATGAGCAGTTCTTC. This codes for CASSQEPTGTGRLDEQFF.

The chain carries TRBV6-5 and TRBJ2-7; 7 nucleotides match TRBD2. The CDR3 is made up of 15 amino acids. With V trimmed by 2 bases and J by 1 base, 5 bases remained unmatched. Per the germline V gene, CDR1 is MNHEY and CDR2 is SVGAGI. The CDR3 loop reads CASSYRASGSYEQYF. In DNA, the CDR3 is TGTGCCAGCAGTTACAGGGCTAGCGGATCCTACGAGCAGTACTTC.

The rearrangement joins TRBV15 to TRBJ2-5; 12 bases are a match to TRBD2. The V and J ends lost 3 bases and 4 bases, in that order; junction bases with no gene match: 9. Germline CDR1 LNHNV, CDR2 YYDKDF (reference sequence). This CDR3 has 17 residues. The CDR3 loop is CATSSGRLAGGRETQYF. In DNA, the CDR3 is TGTGCCACCAGCAGTGGGCGGCTAGCGGGGGGGCGAGAGACCCAGTACTTC.

The chain recombines TRBV7-3 with TRBJ1-2; D is possibly TRBD1 (6 bases). Germline CDR1 is SGHTA and CDR2 is FQGTGA. The CDR3 contains 15 residues. Trimming stripped 5 bases from V and 3 bases from J, with 16 bases between. The chain's CDR3 is CASSPQGPSDYGYTF. Here the CDR3 DNA reads TGTGCCAGCAGCCCTCAGGGGCCCAGCGACTATGGCTACACCTTC.

This CDR3 is CATDKGQGYANTEAFF. Here the CDR3 DNA reads TGTGCCACCGATAAAGGACAGGGATATGCGAACACTGAAGCTTTCTTT. J is TRBJ1-1 and V is TRBV6-6; TRBD1 matches at 8 bases. V was clipped by 10 bases and J by 1 base; unmatched bases: 14. The length of the CDR3 is 16 residues. Germline V lookup: CDR1 MNHNY, CDR2 SVGAGI (reference sequence).

The rearrangement uses TRBV5-8 and TRBJ1-5, with 10 bases matching TRBD1. This CDR3 has 16 residues. Trimming cost V 0 bases and J 2 bases; bases outside gene matches: 2. The V gene's germline CDR1 is SGHTS and CDR2 YDEGEE. CDR3 residues: CASSLGTGGGNQPQHF. The CDR3 coding sequence is TGTGCCAGCAGCTTGGGGACAGGGGGAGGCAATCAGCCCCAGCATTTT.

The rearrangement joins TRBV6-1 to TRBJ1-3; D is perhaps TRBD1 (6 bases). Germline V gives CDR1 MNHNS, CDR2 SASEGT. Trimming stripped 10 bases from V and 0 bases from J, with 13 bases between. This CDR3 region has 14 residues. The CDR3 protein is CAIRTGPSGNTIYF. The CDR3 bases are TGTGCCATCAGAACAGGGCCCTCTGGAAACACCATATATTTT.

V is TRBV19 and J is TRBJ2-2, with 9 bases fitting TRBD1. The trim removed 7 bases at V and 5 bases at J, leaving 5 bases unmatched. CDR1 is LNHDA and CDR2 is SQIVND in the germline V gene (reference sequence). This CDR3 spans 14 amino acids. CDR3 amino acids: CASTGQGQTGELFF. Written as DNA, the CDR3 is TGTGCCAGTACGGGACAGGGTCAAACCGGGGAGCTGTTTTTT.

V is TRBV4-2 and J is TRBJ2-4; 7 nucleotides agree with TRBD1. The CDR3 length is 16 residues. V was clipped by 3 bases and J by 1 base; unmatched bases: 6. Germline values: CDR1 LGHNA, CDR2 YNFKEQ. CDR3: CASSHVMDRAKNIQYF. For the CDR3, the DNA is TGTGCCAGCAGCCATGTTATGGACAGGGCCAAAAACATTCAGTACTTC.

The chain recombines TRBV25-1 with TRBJ2-7; D remains unclear. This CDR3 is built from 12 residues. V was clipped by 9 bases and J by 2 bases, with 11 bases between them. Germline V gene data show CDR1 as MGHDK and CDR2 as SYGVNS. CDR3 amino acids: CARTRYPYEQYF. The CDR3 coding sequence is TGTGCCAGAACCAGGTACCCCTACGAGCAGTACTTC.

CDR3: CASSLTGRGRFF. The CDR3 coding sequence is TGTGCCAGCAGTCTTACGGGCAGGGGGAGGTTCTTC. V gene TRBV7-8 combines with J gene TRBJ2-1, with 7 bases identical to TRBD1. Germline CDR1 and CDR2: SGHVS and FQNEAQ. The CDR3 has 12 amino acids. V shed 6 bases and J 15 bases; nucleotides not matched to a gene: 11. The full variable domain, rest sourced from reference TRBV7-8 and TRBJ2-1, is GAGVSQSPRYKVAKRGQDVALRCDPISGHVSLFWYQQALGQGPEFLTYFQNEAQLDKSGLPSDRFFAERPEGSVSTLKIQRTQQEDSAVYLCASSLTGRGRFFGPGTRLTVL.